The clone carrying this TCR beta chain was seen a handful of times. Its target is not known. The sample is drawn from a study of T cells in Graves' hyperthyroidism and ophthalmopathy. Study-wide results and limits: Researchers found most expanded thyroid clonotypes above 0.001 in blood as well.

Amplified TCR beta CDR3 regions came from RNA transcripts. During a first-round RT-PCR of the TCR CDR3, the HTBI primer set was used. TCRdb fed the multiplex PCR reads into MiXCR, producing one record per CDR3 protein. The sample lists under 750,000 distinct CDR3 sequences, approximately 18% seen once, with 16% in the top ten. This receptor was identified in a woman between 50 and 59 years old with Graves' hyperthyroidism that later progressed to Graves' ophthalmopathy. The source material was blood.

This CDR3 is CASSEADRYLGYTF. The CDR3 DNA sequence: TGTGCCAGCAGTGAGGCGGACAGGTATCTTGGCTACACCTTC. The gene calls are TRBV25-1 and TRBJ1-2; TRBD1 matches at 7 bases. The J segment lost 7 bases and the V segment lost 3 bases, leaving 8 bases of the junction unmatched. Germline loops: CDR1 MGHDK, CDR2 SYGVNS. The CDR3 covers 14 residues.